These T cell receptor beta chains were read from a single sample in a study of PD-1 blockade in classical Hodgkin lymphoma. This table comes from immunoSEQ multiplex PCR, and its TCRdb copy is limited to in-frame clones, with some not included. The sample records about 13,000 clones, around 77% being singletons. This specimen consisted of peripheral blood mononuclear cells (PBMCs), obtained at baseline. The receptors originated from a human donor with classical Hodgkin lymphoma. Both conserved end residues are part of each CDR3. D genes are given only for firm matches. The size of a clone is reported for some rows only, either as once, few or many, or as a class for expanded clones.

-	-	TRBV10-2	TRBJ2-2	CASSPASDGELFF	TGCGCCAGCAGTCCGGCTAGCGACGGGGAGCTGTTTTTT
few	TRBD2	TRBV10-3	TRBJ2-3	CAISAAGGHGDTQYF	TGTGCCATCAGTGCCGCGGGGGGGCACGGAGATACGCAGTATTTT
few	-	TRBV19	TRBJ1-6	CASSMGQGNNSPLHF	TGTGCCAGTAGTATGGGGCAGGGGAATAATTCACCCCTCCACTTT
-	-	TRBV4-1	TRBJ1-6	CASSRPGGAASPLHF	TGCGCCAGCAGCCGACCGGGGGGGGCGGCTTCACCCCTCCACTTT
-	-	TRBV23-1	TRBJ1-5	CASTRMGWGNQPQHF	TGCGCCAGCACCAGAATGGGTTGGGGCAATCAGCCCCAGCATTTT
few	TRBD2	TRBV9	TRBJ2-1	CASSVGLVGNNEQFF	TGTGCCAGCAGCGTCGGACTAGTCGGGAACAATGAGCAGTTCTTC
-	-	TRBV30	TRBJ2-5	CAWSVGGGYETQYF	TGTGCCTGGAGTGTAGGCGGAGGGTATGAGACCCAGTACTTC
-	-	TRBV7-2	TRBJ2-3	CASSPRLAQYF	TGTGCCAGCAGCCCTCGACTAGCGCAGTATTTT
-	TRBD2	TRBV5-4	TRBJ2-3	CASSFAGTSGGVDTQYF	TGTGCCAGCAGCTTCGCCGGGACTAGCGGGGGTGTAGATACGCAGTATTTT
-	-	TRBV19	TRBJ1-5	CASSWTSNQPQHF	TGTGCCAGTTCCTGGACCAGCAATCAGCCCCAGCATTTT
-	TRBD2	TRBV30	TRBJ2-7	CAWRGTSGTPINF	TGTGCCTGGAGAGGAACTAGCGGGACCCCCATAAACTTC
-	TRBD1	TRBV25-1	TRBJ2-5	CASSHRTGGIGETQYF	TGTGCCAGCAGTCATCGGACAGGGGGCATCGGGGAGACCCAGTACTTC
-	-	TRBV11-2	TRBJ1-2	CASSGRGQTIYGYTF	TGTGCCAGCAGCGGCAGAGGACAGACGATCTATGGCTACACCTTC
-	TRBD2	TRBV5-6	TRBJ2-3	CASSLGGSGGMNTQYF	TGTGCCAGCAGCTTGGGTGGTAGCGGGGGCATGAATACGCAGTATTTT
-	-	TRBV7-2	TRBJ2-1	CASRALTSYNEQFF	TGTGCCAGCAGAGCGCTCACCTCCTACAATGAGCAGTTCTTC
-	-	TRBV2	TRBJ2-2	CASREERFGLDVGTGELFF	TGTGCCAGCAGGGAGGAGCGCTTCGGTTTAGATGTGGGTACCGGGGAGCTGTTTTTT
-	-	TRBV13	TRBJ2-1	CASSAGGTGDNEQFF	TGTGCCAGCAGCGCGGGGGGGACAGGGGACAATGAGCAGTTCTTC
-	-	TRBV27	TRBJ2-4	CASSKTGLLAKNIQYF	TGTGCCAGCAGTAAAACAGGACTTCTAGCCAAAAACATTCAGTACTTC
medium-sized	TRBD1	TRBV2	TRBJ1-1	CASREGQGGMNTEAFF	TGTGCCAGCAGAGAAGGACAGGGGGGAATGAACACTGAAGCTTTCTTT
-	TRBD1	TRBV6-6	TRBJ1-1	CASIYRGHGTEAFF	TGTGCCAGCATCTACAGGGGGCACGGCACTGAAGCTTTCTTT
few	TRBD1	TRBV7-9	TRBJ2-7	CASSSPADRDPYEQYF	TGTGCCAGCAGTTCTCCTGCTGACAGGGACCCCTACGAGCAGTACTTC
-	-	TRBV9	TRBJ1-6	CASSVEGRQDYNSPLHF	TGTGCCAGCAGCGTAGAGGGCAGACAAGACTATAATTCACCCCTCCACTTT
once	TRBD1	TRBV7-8	TRBJ2-6	CASSLRDRVVSGANVLTF	TGTGCCAGCAGCCTCCGGGACAGGGTTGTCTCTGGGGCCAACGTCCTGACTTTC
-	-	TRBV7-2	TRBJ1-1	CASSPRGGTEAFF	TGTGCCAGCAGCCCAAGGGGGGGCACTGAAGCTTTCTTT
-	TRBD1	TRBV19	TRBJ1-2	CASSLPGTAYGYTF	TGTGCCAGTAGCCTCCCCGGGACAGCTTATGGCTACACCTTC
-	-	TRBV11-2	TRBJ1-4	CASSRVATNEKLFF	TGTGCCAGCAGCCGGGTTGCAACTAATGAAAAACTGTTTTTT
-	TRBD1	TRBV19	TRBJ1-2	CASRGGTGPYGYTF	TGTGCCAGTAGAGGCGGGACAGGGCCCTATGGCTACACCTTC
-	-	TRBV29-1	TRBJ2-2	CSVELANTGELFF	TGCAGCGTTGAACTAGCGAACACCGGGGAGCTGTTTTTT
-	-	TRBV25-1	TRBJ2-5	CASSDGQGHGTQYF	TGTGCCAGCAGTGACGGGCAGGGGCATGGGACCCAGTACTTC
-	-	TRBV19	TRBJ2-2	CASSIQQGGTGELFF	TGTGCCAGTAGTATACAACAGGGAGGTACCGGGGAGCTGTTTTTT
-	-	TRBV5-5	TRBJ1-5	CASSFALSSVRHIGQPQHF	TGTGCCAGCAGCTTCGCGTTGAGCAGTGTACGGCATATCGGTCAGCCCCAGCATTTT
-	TRBD2	TRBV6-1	TRBJ2-3	CASREGGGGADTQYF	TGTGCCAGCAGGGAAGGGGGCGGGGGGGCCGATACGCAGTATTTT
-	-	TRBV18	TRBJ2-7	CASSRDGYEQYF	TGTGCCAGCTCACGGGACGGTTACGAGCAGTACTTC
-	TRBD1	TRBV30	TRBJ1-2	CAWTGRRGLAYGYTF	TGTGCCTGGACTGGGCGCAGGGGGCTTGCCTATGGCTACACCTTC
-	-	TRBV9	TRBJ1-5	CASSGGPNQPQHF	TGTGCCAGCAGCGGCGGACCCAATCAGCCCCAGCATTTT
-	-	TRBV2	TRBJ2-7	CASLDFGGYEQYF	TGTGCCAGCCTGGATTTTGGCGGCTACGAGCAGTACTTC
few	TRBD1	TRBV7-8	TRBJ1-2	CASSLAGTGGSYGYTF	TGTGCCAGCAGCTTAGCCGGGACAGGGGGCAGCTATGGCTACACCTTC
-	-	TRBV27	TRBJ2-1	CASSLPGTRRPYNEQFF	TGTGCCAGCAGTTTACCGGGGACTCGTCGGCCCTACAATGAGCAGTTCTTC
once	-	TRBV2	TRBJ1-4	CASRDGGPNEKLFF	TGTGCCAGCAGGGACGGGGGACCTAATGAAAAACTGTTTTTT
-	-	TRBV10-3	TRBJ1-5	CAISPGHLSNQPQHF	TGTGCCATCAGCCCGGGACACCTGAGCAATCAGCCCCAGCATTTT
few	-	TRBV21-1	TRBJ2-2	CASGQSSVNTGELFF	TGTGCCAGCGGCCAGTCCAGCGTGAACACCGGGGAGCTGTTTTTT
-	TRBD2	TRBV6-4	TRBJ2-1	CASSDSSGSISEQFF	TGTGCCAGCAGTGATTCTAGCGGGAGTATCAGTGAGCAGTTCTTC